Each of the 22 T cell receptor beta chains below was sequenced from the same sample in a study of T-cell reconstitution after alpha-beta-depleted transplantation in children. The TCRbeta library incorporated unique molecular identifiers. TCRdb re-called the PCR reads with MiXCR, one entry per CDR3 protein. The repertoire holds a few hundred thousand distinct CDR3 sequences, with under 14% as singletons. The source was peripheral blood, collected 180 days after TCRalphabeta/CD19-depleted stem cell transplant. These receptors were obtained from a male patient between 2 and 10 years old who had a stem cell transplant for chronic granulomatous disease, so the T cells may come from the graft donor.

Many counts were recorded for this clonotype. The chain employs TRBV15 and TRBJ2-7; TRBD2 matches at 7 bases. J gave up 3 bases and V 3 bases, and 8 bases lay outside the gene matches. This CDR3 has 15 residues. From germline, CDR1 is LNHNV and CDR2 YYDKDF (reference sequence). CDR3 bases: TGTGCCACCAGCAGGCAACTAGCGTGGGGCTACGAGCAGTACTTC. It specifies CATSRQLAWGYEQYF. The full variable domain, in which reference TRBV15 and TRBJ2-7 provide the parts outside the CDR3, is DAMVIQNPRYQVTQFGKPVTLSCSQTLNHNVMYWYQQKSSQAPKLLFHYYDKDFNNEADTPDNFQSRRPNTSFCFLDIRSPGLGDTAMYLCATSRQLAWGYEQYFGPGTRLTVT.

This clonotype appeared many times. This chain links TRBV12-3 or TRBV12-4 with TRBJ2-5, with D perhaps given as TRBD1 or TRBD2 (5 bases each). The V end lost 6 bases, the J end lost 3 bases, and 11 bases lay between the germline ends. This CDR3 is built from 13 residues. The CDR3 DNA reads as TGTGCCAGCAGCAGGGACGGGAAAGAGACCCAGTACTTC. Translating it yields CASSRDGKETQYF.

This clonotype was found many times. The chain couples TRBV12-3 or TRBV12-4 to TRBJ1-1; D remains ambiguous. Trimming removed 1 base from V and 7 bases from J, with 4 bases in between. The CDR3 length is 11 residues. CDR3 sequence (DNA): TGTGCCAGCAGTTTAGGCCTTGAAGCTTTCTTT. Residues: CASSLGLEAFF.

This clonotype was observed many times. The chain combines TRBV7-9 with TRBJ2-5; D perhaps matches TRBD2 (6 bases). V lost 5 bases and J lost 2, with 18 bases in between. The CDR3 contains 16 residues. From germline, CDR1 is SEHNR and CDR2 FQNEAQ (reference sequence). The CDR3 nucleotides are TGTGCCAGCAGCCCCCCTCTGCGGGGAGAACAAGAGACCCAGTACTTC. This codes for CASSPPLRGEQETQYF. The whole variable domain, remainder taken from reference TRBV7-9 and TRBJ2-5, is DTGVSQNPRHKITKRGQNVTFRCDPISEHNRLYWYRQTLGQGPEFLTYFQNEAQLEKSRLLSDRFSAERPKGSFSTLEIQRTEQGDSAMYLCASSPPLRGEQETQYFGPGTRLLVL.

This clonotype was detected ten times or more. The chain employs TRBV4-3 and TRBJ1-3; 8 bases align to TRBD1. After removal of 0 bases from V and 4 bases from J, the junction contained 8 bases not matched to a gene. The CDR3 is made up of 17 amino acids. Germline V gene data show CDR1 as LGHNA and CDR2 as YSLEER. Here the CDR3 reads CASSQDIQGASGNTIYF. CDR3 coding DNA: TGCGCCAGCAGCCAAGATATCCAGGGGGCGAGCGGAAACACCATATATTTT.

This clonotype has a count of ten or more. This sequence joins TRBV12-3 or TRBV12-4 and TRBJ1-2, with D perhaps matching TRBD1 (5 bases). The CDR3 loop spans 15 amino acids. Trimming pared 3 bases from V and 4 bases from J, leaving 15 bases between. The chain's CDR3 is CASSFGFGGSYGYTF. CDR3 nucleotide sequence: TGTGCCAGCAGTTTTGGATTTGGGGGTTCCTATGGCTACACCTTC.

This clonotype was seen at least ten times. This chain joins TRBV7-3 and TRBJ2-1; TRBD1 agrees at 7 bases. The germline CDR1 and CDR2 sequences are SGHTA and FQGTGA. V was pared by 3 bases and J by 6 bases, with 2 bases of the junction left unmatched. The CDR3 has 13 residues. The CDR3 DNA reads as TGTGCCAGCAGCTTTGACAGGGCCAATGAGCAGTTCTTC. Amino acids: CASSFDRANEQFF.

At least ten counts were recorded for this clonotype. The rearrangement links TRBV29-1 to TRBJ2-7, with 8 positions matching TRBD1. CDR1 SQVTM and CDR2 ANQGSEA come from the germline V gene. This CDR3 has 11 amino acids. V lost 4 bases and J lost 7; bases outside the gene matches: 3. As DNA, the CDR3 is TGCAGCGTTGGACAGGGGTGGGAGCAGTACTTC. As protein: CSVGQGWEQYF.

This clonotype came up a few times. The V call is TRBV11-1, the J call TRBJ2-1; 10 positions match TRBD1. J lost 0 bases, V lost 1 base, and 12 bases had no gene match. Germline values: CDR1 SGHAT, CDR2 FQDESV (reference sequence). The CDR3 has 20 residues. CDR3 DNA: TGTGCCAGCAGCTTAGAAGGACAGGGGGTCAAACCTAGCTCCTACAATGAGCAGTTCTTC. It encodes CASSLEGQGVKPSSYNEQFF.

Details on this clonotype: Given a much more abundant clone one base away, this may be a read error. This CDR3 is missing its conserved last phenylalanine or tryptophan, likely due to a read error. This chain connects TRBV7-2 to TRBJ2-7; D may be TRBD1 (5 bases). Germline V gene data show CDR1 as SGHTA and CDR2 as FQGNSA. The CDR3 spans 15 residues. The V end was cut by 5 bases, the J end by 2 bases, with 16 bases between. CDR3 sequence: CASSQVGQQAYEQYL. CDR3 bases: TGTGCCAGCAGCCAGGTAGGACAACAAGCCTACGAGCAGTACTTA.

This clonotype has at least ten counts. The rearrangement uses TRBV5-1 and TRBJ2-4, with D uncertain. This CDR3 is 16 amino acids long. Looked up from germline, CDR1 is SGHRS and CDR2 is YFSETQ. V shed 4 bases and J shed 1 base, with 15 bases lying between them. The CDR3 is CASSPDPSWAKNIQYF. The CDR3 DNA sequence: TGCGCCAGCAGCCCGGACCCCAGCTGGGCCAAAAACATTCAGTACTTC.

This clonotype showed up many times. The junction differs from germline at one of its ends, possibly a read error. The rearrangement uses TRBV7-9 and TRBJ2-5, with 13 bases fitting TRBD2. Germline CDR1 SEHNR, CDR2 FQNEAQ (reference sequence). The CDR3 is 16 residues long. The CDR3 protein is CATLAGGPARQGTQYF. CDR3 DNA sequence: TGTGCCACACTAGCGGGAGGGCCCGCAAGGCAAGGGACCCAGTACTTC.

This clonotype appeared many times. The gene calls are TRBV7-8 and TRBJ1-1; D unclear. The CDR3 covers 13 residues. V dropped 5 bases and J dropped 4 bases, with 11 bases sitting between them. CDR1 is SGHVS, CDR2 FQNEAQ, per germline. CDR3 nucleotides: TGTGCCAGCAGCGCCCGGTCGGTCACTGAAGCTTTCTTT. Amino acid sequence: CASSARSVTEAFF.

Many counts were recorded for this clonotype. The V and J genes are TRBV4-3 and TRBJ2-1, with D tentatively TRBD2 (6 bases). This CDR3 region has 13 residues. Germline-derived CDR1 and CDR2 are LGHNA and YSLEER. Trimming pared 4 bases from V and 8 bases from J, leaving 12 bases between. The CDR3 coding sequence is TGCGCCAGCAGCCGGGACGGGGGTGATGAGCAGTTCTTC. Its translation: CASSRDGGDEQFF.

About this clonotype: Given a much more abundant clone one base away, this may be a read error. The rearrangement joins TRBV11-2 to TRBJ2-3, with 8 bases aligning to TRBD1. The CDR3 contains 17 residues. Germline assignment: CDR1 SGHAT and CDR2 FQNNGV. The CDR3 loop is CACSYPGQAIGTDTQYF. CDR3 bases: TGTGCCTGCAGCTACCCGGGACAGGCTATTGGCACAGATACGCAGTATTTT.

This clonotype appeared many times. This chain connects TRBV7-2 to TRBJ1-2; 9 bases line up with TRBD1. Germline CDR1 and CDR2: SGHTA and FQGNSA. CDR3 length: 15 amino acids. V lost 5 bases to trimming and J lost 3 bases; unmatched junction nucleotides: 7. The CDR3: CASSRRRQGDYGYTF. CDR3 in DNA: TGTGCCAGCAGCCGCCGGAGACAGGGGGACTATGGCTACACCTTC.

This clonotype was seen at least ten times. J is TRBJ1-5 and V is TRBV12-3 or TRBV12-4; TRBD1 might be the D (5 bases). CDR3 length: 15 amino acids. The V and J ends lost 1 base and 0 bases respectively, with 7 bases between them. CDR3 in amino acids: CASSLGQLSNQPQHF. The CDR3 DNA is TGTGCCAGCAGTTTAGGACAGCTTAGCAATCAGCCCCAGCATTTT.

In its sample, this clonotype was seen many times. CDR3 in DNA: TGCAGTGCTAGGACGGACAGGGACTACTACGAGCAGTACTTC. Its protein is CSARTDRDYYEQYF. The chain employs TRBV20-1 and TRBJ2-7, with D perhaps TRBD1 (8 bases). The CDR3 has 14 residues. V was clipped by 3 bases and J by 3 bases, with 15 bases between them. Germline V gene lookup returns CDR1 DFQATT and CDR2 SNEGSKA (reference sequence).

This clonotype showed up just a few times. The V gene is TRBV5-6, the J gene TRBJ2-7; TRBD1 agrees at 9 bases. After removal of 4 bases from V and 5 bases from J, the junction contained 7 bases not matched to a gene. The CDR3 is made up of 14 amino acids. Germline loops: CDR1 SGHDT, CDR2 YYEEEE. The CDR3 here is CASSRGDRDNEQYF. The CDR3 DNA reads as TGTGCCAGCAGCCGTGGGGACAGGGATAACGAGCAGTACTTC.

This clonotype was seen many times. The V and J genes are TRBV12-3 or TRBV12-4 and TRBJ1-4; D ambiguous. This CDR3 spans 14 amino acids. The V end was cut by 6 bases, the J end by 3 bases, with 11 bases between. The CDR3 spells CASSYRGANEKLFF. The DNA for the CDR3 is TGTGCCAGCAGCTACCGCGGGGCTAATGAAAAACTGTTTTTT.

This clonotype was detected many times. For the CDR3, the DNA is TGCAGTGTTGCGGGAGCCTACAATGAGCAGTTCTTC. Protein: CSVAGAYNEQFF. This chain links TRBV20-1 with TRBJ2-1; 7 nucleotides line up with TRBD2. Germline-derived CDR1 and CDR2 are DFQATT and SNEGSKA (reference sequence). CDR3 size: 12 residues. J was trimmed by 2 bases and V by 7 bases; bases with no gene match: 2.

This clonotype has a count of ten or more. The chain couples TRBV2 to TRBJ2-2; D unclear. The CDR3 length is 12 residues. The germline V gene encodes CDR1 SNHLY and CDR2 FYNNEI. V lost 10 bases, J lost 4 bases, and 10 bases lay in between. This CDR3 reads CANLGITGELFF. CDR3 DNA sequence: TGTGCCAACCTAGGGATCACCGGGGAGCTGTTTTTT.